Described below is a single TCR beta chain sequence and its context. The target antigen is unknown. V was trimmed by 3 bases and J by 5 bases, leaving 11 bases between them. The CDR3 has 13 residues. Germline loops: CDR1 KGHSH, CDR2 LQKENI. These data are taken from a study of shared clonotypes between healthy human individuals. The wider study: Those who served as donors were a couple of women and a few men between the ages of 18 and 49.

The assay was immunoSEQ multiplex PCR, and TCRdb's table has in-frame clones only and misses some. Of some 2,500,000 clones in the sample, roughly 92% were seen once. Findings and caveats of the study: Four donors had around 5% of their naive CD4 clonotypes in common.

The TCR sequence derives from a man in his late teens or twenties in good health. Some clones in this sample may be carry-over from other donors' samples. The genes are TRBV18 and TRBJ2-7, with D possibly matching TRBD1 (6 bases). The sequenced material came from naive CD4+ T cells from PBMCs. Subset reported: CD45RA+ positively selected. Here the CDR3 reads CASSPGTINEQYF. The CDR3 DNA reads as TGTGCCAGCTCACCCGGGACAATTAACGAGCAGTACTTC.